This T cell receptor (beta chain) was identified during a study of Ad26.COV2.S vaccination and SARS-CoV-2 variants. Profiling relied on immunoSEQ multiplex PCR, and the TCRdb table lists in-frame clones only, not all of them. The table has more than 300,000 clones, just under 85% seen once; the top ten hold about 2.1%. Trimming at V came to 1 base and at J to 3 bases, leaving 5 bases not matched to a gene. Germline V gene sequence: CDR1 SGHNT, CDR2 YENEEA. The CDR3 length is 17 residues. Details on this clone: The antigen is not known.

Regarding the study as a whole: Considerable breadth of spike-specific CD8+ and CD4+ T cell responses has reportedly been documented following vaccination. Vaccinees displayed broader spike-specific TCR repertoires than placebo recipients.

Treatment of the sample: roughly 19 received Ad26.COV2.S at low or high dose, single or two shots; 5 received placebo; per-sample allocation not given. Day 63 after the first vaccine or placebo injection was the time point for sampling. Whoever gave the sample was an adult aged 18-55 years in Boston. The clonotype was recovered from a person between 18 and 65 years old who received the Ad26.COV2.S COVID-19 vaccine or a placebo. Sequencing used peripheral blood, obtained in a trial of Ad26.COV2.S vaccine versus placebo. This chain joins TRBV11-3 and TRBJ2-1, with 11 bases matching TRBD2. The CDR3 DNA sequence: TGTGCCAGCAGCTTAGTGCTAGCGGGGGGCCGCTACAATGAGCAGTTCTTC. Protein product: CASSLVLAGGRYNEQFF. Variable domain in full (rest from reference TRBV11-3 and TRBJ2-1): EAGVVQSPRYKIIEKKQPVAFWCNPISGHNTLYWYLQNLGQGPELLIRYENEEAVDDSQLPKDRFSAERLKGVDSTLKIQPAELGDSAVYLCASSLVLAGGRYNEQFFGPGTRLTVL.